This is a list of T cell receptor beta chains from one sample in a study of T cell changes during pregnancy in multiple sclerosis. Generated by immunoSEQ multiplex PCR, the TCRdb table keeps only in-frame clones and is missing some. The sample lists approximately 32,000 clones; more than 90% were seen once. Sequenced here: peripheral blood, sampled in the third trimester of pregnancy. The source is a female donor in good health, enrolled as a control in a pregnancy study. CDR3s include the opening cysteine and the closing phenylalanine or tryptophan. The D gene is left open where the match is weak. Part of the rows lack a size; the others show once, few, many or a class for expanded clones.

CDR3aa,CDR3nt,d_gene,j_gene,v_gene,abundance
CASSVRALGANEQFF,TGTGCCAGCAGCGTACGGGCCTTGGGGGCCAATGAGCAGTTCTTC,NA,TRBJ2-1,TRBV9,NA
CASAGGGGGKETQYF,TGCGCCAGCGCAGGCGGGGGCGGAGGGAAAGAGACCCAGTACTTC,NA,TRBJ2-5,TRBV5-1,NA
CASSLVVLRDRVVNTEAFF,TGTGCCAGCAGCTTAGTGGTGCTCCGGGACAGGGTGGTTAACACTGAAGCTTTCTTT,TRBD1,TRBJ1-1,TRBV7-9,NA
CASSLRGSSYNEQFF,TGTGCCAGCAGTTTACGGGGGAGCTCCTACAATGAGCAGTTCTTC,NA,TRBJ2-1,TRBV28,once
CASSSVINEKLFF,TGTGCCAGCAGTTCGGTAATTAATGAAAAACTGTTTTTT,NA,TRBJ1-4,TRBV7-8,once
CASSPGLGNEQFF,TGTGCCAGCTCACCAGGACTAGGGAATGAGCAGTTCTTC,TRBD2,TRBJ2-1,TRBV18,NA
CAWSAGGFGANVLTF,TGTGCCTGGAGTGCGGGTGGCTTTGGGGCCAACGTCCTGACTTTC,NA,TRBJ2-6,TRBV30,NA
CASSQVGRKEFF,TGCGCCAGCAGCCAAGTTGGGAGGAAGGAGTTCTTC,NA,TRBJ2-1,TRBV4-1,once
CASSQLNRDRGLNEQFF,TGCGCCAGCAGCCAACTCAACCGGGACAGGGGTTTAAATGAGCAGTTCTTC,TRBD1,TRBJ2-1,TRBV4-1,NA
CASTRTSGGGGELFF,TGTGCCAGCACCCGGACTAGCGGGGGAGGCGGGGAGCTGTTTTTT,TRBD2,TRBJ2-2,TRBV6-6,NA
CASSLSAGWETQYF,TGTGCCAGCAGCTTATCGGCAGGATGGGAGACCCAGTACTTC,NA,TRBJ2-5,TRBV7-9,NA
CASSRGAGATDNEQFF,TGCGCCAGCAGCCGCGGGGCGGGGGCAACTGACAATGAGCAGTTCTTC,NA,TRBJ2-1,TRBV5-1,once
CASRRVLPYEQYF,TGTGCCAGCAGGCGGGTCCTACCTTACGAGCAGTACTTC,NA,TRBJ2-7,TRBV6-1,NA
CAWTIGTSGFTDTQYF,TGTGCCTGGACGATCGGGACTAGCGGGTTCACAGATACGCAGTATTTT,TRBD2,TRBJ2-3,TRBV30,NA